This T cell receptor beta chain is drawn from a study of blood T cell repertoires in COVID-19. Repertoires were generated with immunoSEQ multiplex PCR, while TCRdb's copy carries only in-frame clones and drops some. The table records some 210,000 clones, 80% to 90% of them present only once. The CDR3 contains 15 residues. The germline V gene has CDR1 PRHDT and CDR2 FYEKMQ (reference sequence). Trimming removed 3 bases from V and 0 bases from J, with 12 bases in between. The clonotype originates from a woman between 45 and 60 years old with active or convalescent COVID-19. The rearrangement joins TRBV13 to TRBJ2-7, with a weak D call TRBD2 (6 bases). Specimen: peripheral blood. In DNA form, the CDR3 reads TGTGCCAGCAGCTTGGGCGGGACGAGCTCCTACGAGCAGTACGTC. Its translation is CASSLGGTSSYEQYV.